One sample yielded the 2 T cell receptor beta chains listed below, sequenced in a study of blood T cells in healthy people across ages. Through a sample-barcoded 5' primer and a J-beta primer mix, a second PCR was run for about 7 to 12 cycles. TCRdb called the 5' RACE reads again in MiXCR, with one record for every CDR3 protein. Among hundreds of thousands of distinct CDR3 sequences listed, roughly 25% were seen once. This sample also belongs to another study, concerning T cells of mothers and their children.

Sequencing was carried out using blood. These receptors came from a boy between 10 and 17 years old in good health.

The V call is TRBV2, the J call TRBJ2-1; unclear D gene. This CDR3 contains 14 residues. Germline CDR1 SNHLY, CDR2 FYNNEI. V lost 3 bases to trimming and J lost 6 bases, with 12 bases between them. The CDR3, as DNA: TGTGCCAGCAGTGACAGCCAGGTTTTCAATGAGCAGTTCTTC. Encoded protein: CASSDSQVFNEQFF.

This rearrangement joins TRBV6-5 to TRBJ2-7; D is unclear. In germline, CDR1 is MNHEY, CDR2 SVGAGI. Trimming removed 0 bases at V and 3 bases at J, with 21 bases between. The CDR3 spans 18 residues. CDR3 loop: CASSYSSMAARGRYEQYF. Written as DNA, the CDR3 is TGTGCCAGCAGTTACTCGAGTATGGCGGCCCGCGGCCGCTACGAGCAGTACTTC.